The TCR beta chain under discussion was sequenced for a study of human T cells and chemical hapten exposure. Time point specified: patch test 2, 6 weeks after DPC sensitization. Regarding treatment: therapeutic diphenylcyclopropenone sensitization with weekly scalp DPC. The V end was cut by 7 bases, the J end by 2 bases, with 15 bases between. The CDR3 covers 14 residues. The germline V gene has CDR1 SGDLS and CDR2 YYNGEE. TCRdb reprocessed the RACE reads via MiXCR and lists one record per CDR3 protein. Counted here are 360,000 or so distinct CDR3 sequences, more than 5% occurring once; the ten biggest clones make up around 5.6%. Note on this clonotype: Possible read error: a much larger clone is one base away.

The clonotype originates from a woman under 30 with alopecia areata. Some clones in this sample may be carry-over from other donors' samples. V usage is TRBV9 and J usage is TRBJ1-1; D unresolved. The sample in question was whole blood, obtained in connection with sensitization to the hapten diphenylcyclopropenone (DPC). The CDR3 spells CASRLTRINTEAFF. The CDR3 DNA sequence: TGTGCCAGCCGCTTGACACGGATAAACACTGAAGCTTTCTTT.